Listed below are T cell receptor beta chains from one sample, sequenced in a study of technical replicates of blood from a handful of donors. Data came from immunoSEQ multiplex PCR; TCRdb stores just in-frame clones and leaves some out. The repertoire consists of around 67,000 clones, with around 95% occurring once and the leading ten covering 0.24%. The sequencing sample was made of T cells isolated from PBMCs. The origin of the receptors is a human donor in good health. Each CDR3 is given with its conserved first and last residue. A D gene is named only where the DNA matches it firmly. Rows give clone size only sometimes, using once, few, many, or a class for an expanded clone.

j_gene	d_gene	v_gene	abundance	CDR3nt	CDR3aa
TRBJ1-2	NA	TRBV27	NA	TGTGCCAGCAGTCCACTTTTTGGGGCAGGGCACTATGGCTACACCTTC	CASSPLFGAGHYGYTF
TRBJ2-3	TRBD2	TRBV5-1	NA	TGCGCCAGCAGCCTTCTACCGGGACTAGCGGGAGGGGGAGATACGCAGTATTTT	CASSLLPGLAGGGDTQYF
TRBJ2-1	TRBD2	TRBV10-3	NA	TGTGCCATCAGTGATGCGGGGGATGAGCAGTTCTTC	CAISDAGDEQFF
TRBJ2-1	TRBD2	TRBV2	NA	TGTGCCAGCAGGGATAGCGGGGGGGCTAGAAATGAGCAGTTCTTC	CASRDSGGARNEQFF
TRBJ2-5	NA	TRBV5-1	NA	TGCGCCAGCAGCTGGGGGGAAGTTCCTCAAGAGACCCAGTACTTC	CASSWGEVPQETQYF
TRBJ1-3	NA	TRBV5-1	NA	TGCGCCAGCAGCCCGGGAGAGGGAAACACCATATATTTT	CASSPGEGNTIYF
TRBJ1-1	NA	TRBV5-5	NA	TGTGCCAGCAGCTCGTCGGGATCGGGAGAGGCACAGAGCGATGAAGCTTTCTTT	CASSSSGSGEAQSDEAFF
TRBJ1-1	NA	TRBV27	NA	TGTGCCAGCACAGGCGCCGGGGTAAACACTGAAGCTTTCTTT	CASTGAGVNTEAFF
TRBJ2-1	NA	TRBV10-2	NA	TGCGCCAGCAGTGAGGCCGGGATCAATGAGCAGTTCTTC	CASSEAGINEQFF
TRBJ1-1	TRBD1	TRBV5-5	NA	TGTGCCAGCAGCTTGGAAGACAGGGCCATCACTGAAGCTTTCTTT	CASSLEDRAITEAFF
TRBJ2-3	TRBD2	TRBV4-2	once	TGTGCCAGCAGCCAAGTTTGGCGGGAGGGCCTTGACACAGATACGCAGTATTTT	CASSQVWREGLDTDTQYF
TRBJ2-2	NA	TRBV6-5	NA	TGTGCCAGCACCCCGCGGAGTCCGGCCGGGGAGCTGTTTTTT	CASTPRSPAGELFF
TRBJ2-2	TRBD1	TRBV9	once	TGTGCCAGCAGCGCCGGGACAGGGGGCACCGGGGAGCTGTTTTTT	CASSAGTGGTGELFF
TRBJ2-7	NA	TRBV5-1	NA	TGCGCCAGCAGCTTGCTCTCAATCCCAGGGGACCACGAGCAGTACTTC	CASSLLSIPGDHEQYF
TRBJ2-7	NA	TRBV7-8	NA	TGTGCCAGCAGCTTCACTGCAGGCGAGCAGTACTTC	CASSFTAGEQYF
TRBJ2-7	NA	TRBV14	NA	TGTGCCAGCAGCCCAACAACTAGGGCTGCCTACGAGCAGTACTTC	CASSPTTRAAYEQYF
TRBJ2-1	TRBD2	TRBV5-5	NA	TGTGCCAGCAGTACCGGGACTAGCGGGGGCCTAAACTACAATGAGCAGTTCTTC	CASSTGTSGGLNYNEQFF
TRBJ1-4	NA	TRBV6-4	NA	TGTGCCAGCAGATTGCAGGGCGCAACTAATGAAAAACTGTTTTTT	CASRLQGATNEKLFF
TRBJ2-1	NA	TRBV5-4	NA	TGTGCCAGCAGCTCACCCGGCAATGAGCAGTTCTTC	CASSSPGNEQFF
TRBJ2-2	NA	TRBV2	NA	TGTGCCAGCAGTGGCGGCTATAGGAACACCGGGGAGCTGTTTTTT	CASSGGYRNTGELFF
TRBJ2-7	TRBD1	TRBV6-5	NA	TGTGCCAGCAGTTATAATGACAGGGGTGGTCACGAGCAGTACTTC	CASSYNDRGGHEQYF
TRBJ1-5	NA	TRBV19	NA	TGTGCCAGTAGGGACAGAGCTAATCAGCCCCAGCATTTT	CASRDRANQPQHF
TRBJ2-7	TRBD1	TRBV27	NA	TGTGCCAGTGGGACAGGGTGGGCCTACGAGCAGTACTTC	CASGTGWAYEQYF
TRBJ2-1	TRBD1	TRBV10-2	once	TGCGCCAGCCGCGCGGGACAGGGAAACAATGAGCAGTTCTTC	CASRAGQGNNEQFF
TRBJ2-1	TRBD2	TRBV28	NA	TGTGCCAGCAGTGGGGCTAGCGGGAGCTTTTCCAATGAGCAGTTCTTC	CASSGASGSFSNEQFF
TRBJ2-7	NA	TRBV27	NA	TGTGCCAGCAGTCCTGAGAGCTCCTACGAGCAGTACTTC	CASSPESSYEQYF
TRBJ1-1	NA	TRBV14	NA	TGTGCCAGCAGCCGGTGGGGAGGGAGGAACACTGAAGCTTTCTTT	CASSRWGGRNTEAFF
TRBJ1-1	TRBD1	TRBV7-9	NA	TGTGCCAGCAGCTCGTCGGGACAGCAGACTGAAGCTTTCTTT	CASSSSGQQTEAFF
TRBJ2-1	NA	TRBV7-3	NA	TGTGCCAGCAGCTTACACGCCCCCCCAGGTTTCGAGCAGTTCTTC	CASSLHAPPGFEQFF
TRBJ2-1	NA	TRBV27	NA	TGTGCCAGCAGTTTCAGCGGACCCCACAATGAGCAGTTCTTC	CASSFSGPHNEQFF
TRBJ2-5	TRBD1	TRBV7-9	NA	TGTGCCAGCAGCGGGACAGCCCAAGAGACCCAGTACTTC	CASSGTAQETQYF
TRBJ2-1	NA	TRBV11-2	NA	TGTGCCAGCAGCCCAAATGACCCGAGGGATGAGCAGTTCTTC	CASSPNDPRDEQFF
TRBJ2-7	NA	TRBV2	NA	TGTGCCAGCATCGAGGGCAGGGGCTACGAGCAGTACTTC	CASIEGRGYEQYF
TRBJ1-3	TRBD1	TRBV6-5	NA	TGTGCCAGCAGTTCCGGGACAGCCAACTCTGGAAACACCATATATTTT	CASSSGTANSGNTIYF
TRBJ2-2	TRBD2	TRBV7-2	once	TGTGCCAGCCGTAGCGGGAAAAGAAACACCGGGGAGCTGTTTTTT	CASRSGKRNTGELFF
TRBJ1-1	NA	TRBV7-9	once	TGTGCCAGCAGCTCCCAGGAGAACACTGAAGCTTTCTTT	CASSSQENTEAFF
TRBJ2-2	NA	TRBV11-3	NA	TGTGCCAGCAGCCCCAGGTCGGAGCAGGGTCTGGCCGGGGAGCTGTTTTTT	CASSPRSEQGLAGELFF
TRBJ1-1	NA	TRBV7-9	NA	TGTGCCAGCAGCTCCCAGGGTCGAGGCACTGAAGCTTTCTTT	CASSSQGRGTEAFF